This is a list of T cell receptor beta chains from one sample in a study of shared clonotypes between healthy human individuals. Some clones are missing from TCRdb's copy, which holds only in-frame ones; the method was immunoSEQ multiplex PCR. The table includes about 510,000 clones, 79% detected once. Material: PBMCs. These receptor sequences come from a woman aged 40 to 55 in good health. Some clones in this sample may be carry-over from other donors' samples. Each CDR3 is given with its conserved first and last residue.

j_gene | v_gene | CDR3aa
TRBJ2-1 | TRBV2 | CASRGFPYNEQFF
TRBJ2-5 | TRBV28 | CASSGTGVGEETQYF
TRBJ2-7 | TRBV6-5 | CASSYGRARGEQYF
TRBJ2-1 | TRBV6-5 | CASKRHNEQFF
TRBJ2-7 | TRBV4-1 | CASSQGQRESSYEQYF
TRBJ2-2 | TRBV4-1 | CASSLARVEGTGELFF
TRBJ1-3 | TRBV28 | CASSWDRAGNTIYF
TRBJ2-1 | TRBV29-1 | CSGTTPEQFF
TRBJ1-2 | TRBV27 | CASSKRQGRSNYGYTF
TRBJ2-3 | TRBV7-9 | CASSFSTDTQYF